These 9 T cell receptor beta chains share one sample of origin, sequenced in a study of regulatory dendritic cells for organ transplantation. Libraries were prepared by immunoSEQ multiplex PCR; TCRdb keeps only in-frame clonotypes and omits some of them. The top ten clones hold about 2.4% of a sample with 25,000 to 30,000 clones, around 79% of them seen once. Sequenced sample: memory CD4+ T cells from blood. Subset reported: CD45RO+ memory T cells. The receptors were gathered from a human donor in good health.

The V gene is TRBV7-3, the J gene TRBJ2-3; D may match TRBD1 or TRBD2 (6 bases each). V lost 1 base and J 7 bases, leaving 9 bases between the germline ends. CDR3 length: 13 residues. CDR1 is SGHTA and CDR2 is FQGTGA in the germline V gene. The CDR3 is CASSLNRDYTQYF. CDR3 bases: TGTGCCAGCAGCTTAAACAGGGACTATACGCAGTATTTT.

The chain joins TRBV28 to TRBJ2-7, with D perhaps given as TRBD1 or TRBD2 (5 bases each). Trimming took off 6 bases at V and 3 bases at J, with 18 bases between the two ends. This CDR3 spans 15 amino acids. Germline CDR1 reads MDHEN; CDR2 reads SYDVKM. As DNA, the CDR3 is TGTGCCAGCAGCCCTCAGGGACGGGGTCGCTACGAGCAGTACTTC. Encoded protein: CASSPQGRGRYEQYF.

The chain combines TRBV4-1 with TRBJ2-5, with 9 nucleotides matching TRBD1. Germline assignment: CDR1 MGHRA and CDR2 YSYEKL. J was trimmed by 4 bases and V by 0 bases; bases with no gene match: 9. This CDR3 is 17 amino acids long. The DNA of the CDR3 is TGCGCCAGCAGCCAAGATCGGACAGGGGTTGGTTCAGAGACCCAGTACTTC. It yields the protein CASSQDRTGVGSETQYF.

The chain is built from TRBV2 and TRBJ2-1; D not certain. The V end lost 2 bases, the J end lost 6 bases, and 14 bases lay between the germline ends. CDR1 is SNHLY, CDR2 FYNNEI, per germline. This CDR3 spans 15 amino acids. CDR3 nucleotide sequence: TGTGCCAGCAGTGAAATCCGACTTAGGAGCAATGAGCAGTTCTTC. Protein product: CASSEIRLRSNEQFF.

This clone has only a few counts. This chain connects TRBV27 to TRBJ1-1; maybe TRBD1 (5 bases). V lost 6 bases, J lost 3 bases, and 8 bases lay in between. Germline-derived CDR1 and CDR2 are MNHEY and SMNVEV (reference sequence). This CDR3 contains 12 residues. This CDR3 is CASRGPYTEAFF. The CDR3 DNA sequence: TGTGCCAGCAGGGGGCCCTACACTGAAGCTTTCTTT.

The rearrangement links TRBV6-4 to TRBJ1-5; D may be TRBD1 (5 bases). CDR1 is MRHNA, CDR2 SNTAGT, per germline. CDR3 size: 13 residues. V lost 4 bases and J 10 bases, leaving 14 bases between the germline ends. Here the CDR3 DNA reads TGTGCCAGCAGTGTTACATTAGGGGATCCCCAGCATTTT. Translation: CASSVTLGDPQHF.

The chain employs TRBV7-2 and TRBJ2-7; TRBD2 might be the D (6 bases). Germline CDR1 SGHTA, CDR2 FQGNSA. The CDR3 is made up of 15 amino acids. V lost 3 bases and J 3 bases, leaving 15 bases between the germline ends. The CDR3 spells CASSLGGAGLYEQYF. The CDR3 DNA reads TGTGCCAGCAGCTTGGGTGGGGCGGGGCTCTACGAGCAGTACTTC.

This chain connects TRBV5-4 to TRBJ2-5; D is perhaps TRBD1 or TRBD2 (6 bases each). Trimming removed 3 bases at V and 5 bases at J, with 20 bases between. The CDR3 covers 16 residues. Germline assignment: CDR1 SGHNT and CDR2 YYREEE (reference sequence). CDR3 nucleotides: TGTGCCAGCAGCTCCTCCGGGACGAGAGGGGGGGAGACCCAGTACTTC. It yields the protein CASSSSGTRGGETQYF.

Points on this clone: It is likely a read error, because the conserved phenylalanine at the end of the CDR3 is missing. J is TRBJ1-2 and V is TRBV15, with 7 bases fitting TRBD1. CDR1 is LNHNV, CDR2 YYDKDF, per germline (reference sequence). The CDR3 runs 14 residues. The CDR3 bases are TGTGCCGCCAGCTCCCCGACAGGGCTTGGCGGCTACACCCTC. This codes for CAASSPTGLGGYTL.